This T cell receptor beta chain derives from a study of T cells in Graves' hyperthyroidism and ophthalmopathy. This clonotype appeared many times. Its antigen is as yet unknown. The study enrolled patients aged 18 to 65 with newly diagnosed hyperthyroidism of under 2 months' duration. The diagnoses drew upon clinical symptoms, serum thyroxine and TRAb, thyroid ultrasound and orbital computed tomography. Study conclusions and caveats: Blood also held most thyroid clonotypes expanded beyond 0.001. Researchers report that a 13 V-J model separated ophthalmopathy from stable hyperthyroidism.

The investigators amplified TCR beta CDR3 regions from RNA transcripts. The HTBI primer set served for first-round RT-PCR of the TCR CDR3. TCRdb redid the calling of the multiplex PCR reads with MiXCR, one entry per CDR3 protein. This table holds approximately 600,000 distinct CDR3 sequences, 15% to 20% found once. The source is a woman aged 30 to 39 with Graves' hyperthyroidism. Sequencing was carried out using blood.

The CDR3 sequence: CASRMDRGSTDTQYF. DNA for the CDR3: TGTGCCAGCAGAATGGACAGGGGTTCTACAGATACGCAGTATTTT. The chain links TRBV11-2 to TRBJ2-3, with TRBD1 matching over 9 bases. Germline loops: CDR1 SGHAT, CDR2 FQNNGV. This CDR3 is built from 15 residues. The junction had 7 bases not matched to a gene; V was cut back by 6 bases and J by 3 bases.